One T cell receptor beta chain is described in this entry. Its antigen is still unknown. Given a much more abundant clone one base away, this may be a read error. CDR1 MDHEN and CDR2 SYDVKM come from the germline V gene. V shed 2 bases and J 2 bases; nucleotides not matched to a gene: 3. The CDR3 is 16 amino acids. The data were taken from a study of T cells in Graves' hyperthyroidism and ophthalmopathy. Authors of the study amplified TCR beta CDR3 regions from RNA transcripts. RT-PCR in the first round (using the HTBI primer set) targeted the TCR CDR3. TCRdb independently ran MiXCR on the multiplex PCR reads; one entry per CDR3 protein. This table has 300,000 to 500,000 distinct CDR3 sequences, more than 13% appearing once. Study observations and caveats: Classification by a 13 V-J model distinguished ophthalmopathy from stable hyperthyroidism.

This receptor was identified in a woman in her 30s with Graves' hyperthyroidism. The chain carries TRBV28 and TRBJ1-5, with 10 bases aligning to TRBD1. The sample consisted of blood. CDR3 nucleotides: TGTGCCAGCAGTTTACCCGGGACAGGGGGCAATCAGCCCCAGCATTTT. This codes for CASSLPGTGGNQPQHF.